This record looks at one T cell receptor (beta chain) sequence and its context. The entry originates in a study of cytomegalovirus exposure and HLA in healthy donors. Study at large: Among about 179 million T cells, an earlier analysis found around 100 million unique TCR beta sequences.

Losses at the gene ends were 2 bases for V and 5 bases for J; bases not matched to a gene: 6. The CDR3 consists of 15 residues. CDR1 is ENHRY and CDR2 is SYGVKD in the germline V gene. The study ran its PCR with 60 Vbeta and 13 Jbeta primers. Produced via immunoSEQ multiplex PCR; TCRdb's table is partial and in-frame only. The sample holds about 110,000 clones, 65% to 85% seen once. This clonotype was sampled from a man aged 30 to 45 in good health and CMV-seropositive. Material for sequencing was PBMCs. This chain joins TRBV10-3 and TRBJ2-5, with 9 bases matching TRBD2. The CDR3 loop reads CAISEPGLAMETQYF. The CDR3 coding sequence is TGTGCCATCAGTGAGCCGGGACTAGCAATGGAGACCCAGTACTTC.